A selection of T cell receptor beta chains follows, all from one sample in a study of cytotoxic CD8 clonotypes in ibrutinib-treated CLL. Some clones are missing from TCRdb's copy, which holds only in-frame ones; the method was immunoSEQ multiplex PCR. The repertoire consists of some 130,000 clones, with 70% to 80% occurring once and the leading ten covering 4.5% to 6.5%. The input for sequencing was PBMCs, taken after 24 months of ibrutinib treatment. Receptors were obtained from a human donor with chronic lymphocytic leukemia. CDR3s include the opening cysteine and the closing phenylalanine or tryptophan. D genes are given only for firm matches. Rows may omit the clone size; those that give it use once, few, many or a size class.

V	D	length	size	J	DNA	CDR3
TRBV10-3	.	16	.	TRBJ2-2	TGTGCCATCAGTGGAGGACTGGACCCTAACACCGGGGAGCTGTTTTTT	CAISGGLDPNTGELFF
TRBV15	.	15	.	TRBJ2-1	TGTGCCACCAGCCGACCGGGGGCCCCGGGTCGTGAGCAGTTCTTC	CATSRPGAPGREQFF
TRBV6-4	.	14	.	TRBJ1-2	TGTGCCAGCAGTGACTCGGCAGGGTTTCGTGGCTACACCTTC	CASSDSAGFRGYTF
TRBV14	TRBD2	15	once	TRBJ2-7	TGTGCCAGCAGCCAGGTCACTAGCGGGAGTTACGAGCAGTACTTC	CASSQVTSGSYEQYF
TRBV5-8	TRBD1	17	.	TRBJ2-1	TGTGCCAGCAGCTTGTCCCGGACAGGGGAGGTTTACAATGAGCAGTTCTTC	CASSLSRTGEVYNEQFF
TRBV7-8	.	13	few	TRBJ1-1	TGTGCCAGCAGCTTAGGGGGGGGCACTGAAGCTTTCTTT	CASSLGGGTEAFF
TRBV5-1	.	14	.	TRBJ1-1	TGCGCCAGCAGCCGGGGGGCCTCGTTCACTGAAGCTTTCTTT	CASSRGASFTEAFF
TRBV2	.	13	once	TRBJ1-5	TGTGCCAGCAGGGGGGACAACAATCAGCCCCAGCATTTT	CASRGDNNQPQHF
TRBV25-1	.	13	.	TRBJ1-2	TGTGCCAGCAACCCGGGCACCACCTATGGCTACACCTTC	CASNPGTTYGYTF
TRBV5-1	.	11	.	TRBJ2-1	TGCGCCAGCAGCCCAAACAATGAGCAGTTCTTC	CASSPNNEQFF
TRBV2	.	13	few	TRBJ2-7	TGTGCCAGCAGTGAATCTCGGCCCTCCCAGCAGTACTTC	CASSESRPSQQYF
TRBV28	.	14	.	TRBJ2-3	TGTGCCAGCAGTCCCCCGGCAAGCACAGATACGCAGTATTTT	CASSPPASTDTQYF
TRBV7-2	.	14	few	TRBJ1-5	TGTGCCAGCAGCCCGAACAGGGTGGGTCAGCCCCAGCATTTT	CASSPNRVGQPQHF
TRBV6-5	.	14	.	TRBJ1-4	TGTGCCAGCAGTCCCCGGACAACTAATGAAAAACTGTTTTTT	CASSPRTTNEKLFF
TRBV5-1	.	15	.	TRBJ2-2	TGCGCCAGCAGCTTGGTTGTCCCGAACACCGGGGAGCTGTTTTTT	CASSLVVPNTGELFF
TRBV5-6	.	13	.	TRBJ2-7	TGTGCCAGCAGCTTGGGATGGGGCACGACGGAGTACTTC	CASSLGWGTTEYF
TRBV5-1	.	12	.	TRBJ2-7	TGCGCCAGCAGCTTGGGGCCCCGCGAGCAGTACTTC	CASSLGPREQYF
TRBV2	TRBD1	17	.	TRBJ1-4	TGTGCCAGCAGTGAACCGGGACAGGGCCCAGCTAATGAAAAACTGTTTTTT	CASSEPGQGPANEKLFF
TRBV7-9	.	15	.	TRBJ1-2	TGTGCCAGCAGCTTAGCGCACGGGGGATTGAATGGCTACACCTTC	CASSLAHGGLNGYTF
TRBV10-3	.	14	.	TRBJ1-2	TGTGCCATCAGTGAGTCGGTGGGGGGCTATGGCTACACCTTC	CAISESVGGYGYTF
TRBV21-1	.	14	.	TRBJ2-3	TGTGCCAGCAGTACCCCGGAGATGGCGGATACGCAGTATTTT	CASSTPEMADTQYF
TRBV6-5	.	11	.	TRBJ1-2	TGTGCCAGCACCACCGGGTATGGCTACACCTTC	CASTTGYGYTF
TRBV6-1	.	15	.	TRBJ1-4	TGTGCCAGCAGTGAACCGGGGGGCGACAATGAAAAACTGTTTTTT	CASSEPGGDNEKLFF
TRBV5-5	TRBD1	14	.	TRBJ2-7	TGTGCCAGCAGCTTCCCCAGGGGGCTGGACGAGCAGTACTTC	CASSFPRGLDEQYF
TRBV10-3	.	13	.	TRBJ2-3	TGTGCCGCGTCCCGACTGGGCACAGATACGCAGTATTTT	CAASRLGTDTQYF
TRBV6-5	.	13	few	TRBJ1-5	TGTGCCAGCAGGGCTTATAGCAATCAGCCCCAGCATTTT	CASRAYSNQPQHF